The clone carrying this T cell receptor (beta chain) was seen a few times. The CDR3 spans 16 residues. Germline V gene sequence: CDR1 SGHRS, CDR2 YFSETQ. Trimming left V 4 bases short and J 0 bases short, with 11 bases between. This entry comes from a study of beta chain features in type 1 diabetes. The isolated RNA, all of it, was reverse transcribed, so expressed TCRB transcripts were what got sequenced. About 3.57 million reads per sample were averaged for naive, central memory and regulatory samples. Assay used: immunoSEQ multiplex PCR; TCRdb lists only in-frame clones, some missing. This table holds approximately 250,000 clones, 13% to 15% found once.

The sequencing sample was made of naive CD4+ T cells from blood. The chain uses TRBV5-1 and TRBJ2-6; possible D gene TRBD1, 5 bases. This receptor was identified in a woman aged 40-49 years in good health. This chain's CDR3 is CASSQTVHSGANVLTF. The CDR3 DNA reads as TGCGCCAGCAGCCAGACAGTACACTCTGGGGCCAACGTCCTGACTTTC. The full variable domain, in which reference TRBV5-1 and TRBJ2-6 provide the parts outside the CDR3, is KAGVTQTPRYLIKTRGQQVTLSCSPISGHRSVSWYQQTPGQGLQFLFEYFSETQRNKGNFPGRFSGRQFSNSRSEMNVSTLELGDSALYLCASSQTVHSGANVLTFGAGSRLTVL.